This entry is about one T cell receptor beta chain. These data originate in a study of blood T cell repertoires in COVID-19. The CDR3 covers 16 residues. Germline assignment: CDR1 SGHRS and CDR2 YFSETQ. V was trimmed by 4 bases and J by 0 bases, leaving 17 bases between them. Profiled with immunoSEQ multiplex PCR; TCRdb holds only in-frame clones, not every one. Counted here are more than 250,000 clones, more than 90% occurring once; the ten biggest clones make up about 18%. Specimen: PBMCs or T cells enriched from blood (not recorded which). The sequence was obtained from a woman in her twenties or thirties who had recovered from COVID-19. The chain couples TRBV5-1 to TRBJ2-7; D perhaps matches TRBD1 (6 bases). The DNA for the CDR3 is TGCGCCAGCAGCCTGTTAGGGGGTTCGGGCTCCTACGAGCAGTACTTC. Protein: CASSLLGGSGSYEQYF.